This T cell receptor (beta chain) was sequenced in a study of CDR3 diversity in severe acne. Trimming removed 3 bases at V and 3 bases at J, with 3 bases between. The CDR3 extends over 13 amino acids. Germline V gives CDR1 SGHTA, CDR2 FQGNSA. At least ten counts were recorded for this clonotype. TCRdb analysed the PCR reads with MiXCR anew, one entry per CDR3 protein. Of more than 85,000 distinct CDR3 sequences listed, 45% to 50% are singletons. V and J are TRBV7-2 and TRBJ2-6; D ambiguous. Sequencing input: blood. The origin of this receptor is a male donor with severe acne vulgaris. CDR3 in DNA: TGTGCCAGCAGCTTCAGTGGGGCCAACGTCCTGACTTTC. Translation gives CASSFSGANVLTF.